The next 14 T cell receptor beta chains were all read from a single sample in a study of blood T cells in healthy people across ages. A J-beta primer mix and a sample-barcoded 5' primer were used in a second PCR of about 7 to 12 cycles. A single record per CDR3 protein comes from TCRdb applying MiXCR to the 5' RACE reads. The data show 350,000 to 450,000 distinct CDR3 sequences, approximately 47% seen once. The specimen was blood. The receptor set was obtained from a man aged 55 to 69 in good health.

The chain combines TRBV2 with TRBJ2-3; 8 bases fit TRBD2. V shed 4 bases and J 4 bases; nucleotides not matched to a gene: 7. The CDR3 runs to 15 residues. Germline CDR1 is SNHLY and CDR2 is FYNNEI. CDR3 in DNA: TGTGCCAGCAGTGGTGGACTAGCCAGCGCAGATACGCAGTATTTT. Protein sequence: CASSGGLASADTQYF.

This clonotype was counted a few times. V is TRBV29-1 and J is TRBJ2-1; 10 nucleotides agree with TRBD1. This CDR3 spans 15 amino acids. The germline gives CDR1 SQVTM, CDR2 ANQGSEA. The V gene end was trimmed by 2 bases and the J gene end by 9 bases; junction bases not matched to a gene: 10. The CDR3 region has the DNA TGCAGCGTTGAACCTGACAGGGGGCGCGGGAGTGAGCAGTTCTTC. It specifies CSVEPDRGRGSEQFF.

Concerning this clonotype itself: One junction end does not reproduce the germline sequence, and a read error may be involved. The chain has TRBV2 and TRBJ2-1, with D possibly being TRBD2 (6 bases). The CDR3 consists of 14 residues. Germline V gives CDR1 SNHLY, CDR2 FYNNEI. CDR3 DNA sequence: TGTGCCAGCAGTGAACTAGCGTCCTACAAGGAGCAGTTCTTC. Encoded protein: CASSELASYKEQFF.

CDR3 DNA sequence: TGCAGCGTAGGGACAGGGGTGGATGAGCAGTACTTC. As protein: CSVGTGVDEQYF. V is TRBV29-1 and J is TRBJ2-7; 10 bases match TRBD1. CDR3 size: 12 residues. J was trimmed by 7 bases and V by 6 bases; bases with no gene match: 6. CDR1 and CDR2 from the germline V gene are SQVTM and ANQGSEA.

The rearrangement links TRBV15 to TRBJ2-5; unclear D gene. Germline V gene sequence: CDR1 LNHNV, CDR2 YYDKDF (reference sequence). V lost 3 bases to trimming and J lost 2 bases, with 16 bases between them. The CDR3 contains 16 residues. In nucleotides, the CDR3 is TGTGCCACCAGCAGCAACCTCGGACGGAGTCAAGAGACCCAGTACTTC. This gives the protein CATSSNLGRSQETQYF.

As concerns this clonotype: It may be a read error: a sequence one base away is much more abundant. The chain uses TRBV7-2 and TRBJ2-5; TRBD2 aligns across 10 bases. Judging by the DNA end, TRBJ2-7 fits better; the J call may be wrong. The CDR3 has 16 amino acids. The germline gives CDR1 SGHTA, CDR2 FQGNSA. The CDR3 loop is CTSSLARAGGGYEQYF. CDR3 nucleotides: TGTACCAGCAGCTTAGCGCGAGCGGGAGGGGGCTACGAGCAGTACTTC.

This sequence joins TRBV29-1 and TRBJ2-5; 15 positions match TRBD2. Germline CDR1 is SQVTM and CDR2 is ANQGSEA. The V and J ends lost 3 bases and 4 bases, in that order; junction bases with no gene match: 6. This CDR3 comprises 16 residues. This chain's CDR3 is CSVEGLAGGQRETQYF. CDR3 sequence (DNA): TGCAGCGTTGAGGGACTAGCGGGGGGCCAAAGAGAGACCCAGTACTTC.

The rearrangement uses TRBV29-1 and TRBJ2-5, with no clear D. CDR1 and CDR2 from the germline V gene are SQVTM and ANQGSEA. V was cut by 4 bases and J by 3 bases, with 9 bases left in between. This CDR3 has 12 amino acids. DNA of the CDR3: TGCAGCGTTGGGTTGGCCAAAGAGACCCAGTACTTC. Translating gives CSVGLAKETQYF.

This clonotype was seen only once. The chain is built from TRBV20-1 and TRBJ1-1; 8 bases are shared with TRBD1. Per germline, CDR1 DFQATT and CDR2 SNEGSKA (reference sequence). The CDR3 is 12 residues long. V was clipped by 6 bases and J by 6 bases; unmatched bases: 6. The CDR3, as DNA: TGCAGTGCACGACAGGGGATAGCTGAAGCTTTCTTT. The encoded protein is CSARQGIAEAFF.

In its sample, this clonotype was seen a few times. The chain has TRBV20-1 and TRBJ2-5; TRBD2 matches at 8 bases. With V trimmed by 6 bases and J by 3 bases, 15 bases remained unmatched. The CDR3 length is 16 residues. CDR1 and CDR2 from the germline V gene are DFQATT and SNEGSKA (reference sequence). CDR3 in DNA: TGCAGTGCCCCTCCACGTGGGCTAGCGGGTGAAGAGACCCAGTACTTC. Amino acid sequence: CSAPPRGLAGEETQYF.

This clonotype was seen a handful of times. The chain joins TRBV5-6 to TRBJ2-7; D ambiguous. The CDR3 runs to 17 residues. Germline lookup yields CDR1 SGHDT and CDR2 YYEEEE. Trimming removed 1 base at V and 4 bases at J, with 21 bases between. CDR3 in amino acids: CASSLYLWHQSGYEQYF. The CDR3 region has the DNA TGTGCCAGCAGCTTGTACTTGTGGCACCAGTCTGGTTACGAGCAGTACTTC. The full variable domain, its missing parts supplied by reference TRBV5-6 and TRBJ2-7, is DAGVTQSPTHLIKTRGQQVTLRCSPKSGHDTVSWYQQALGQGPQFIFQYYEEEERQRGNFPDRFSGHQFPNYSSELNVNALLLGDSALYLCASSLYLWHQSGYEQYFGPGTRLTVT.

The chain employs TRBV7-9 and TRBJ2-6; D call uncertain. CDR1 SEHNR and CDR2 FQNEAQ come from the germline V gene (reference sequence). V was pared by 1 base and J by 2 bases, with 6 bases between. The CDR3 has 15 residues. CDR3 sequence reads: CASSLGQAGANVLTF. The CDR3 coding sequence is TGTGCCAGCAGCTTAGGGCAGGCTGGGGCCAACGTCCTGACTTTC.

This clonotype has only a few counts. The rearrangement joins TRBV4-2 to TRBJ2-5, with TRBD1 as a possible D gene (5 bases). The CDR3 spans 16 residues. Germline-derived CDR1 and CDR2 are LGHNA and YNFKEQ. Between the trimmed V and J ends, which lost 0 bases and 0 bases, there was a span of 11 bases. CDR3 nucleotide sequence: TGTGCCAGCAGCCAAGAATGGCAGGGAAACCAAGAGACCCAGTACTTC. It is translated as CASSQEWQGNQETQYF.

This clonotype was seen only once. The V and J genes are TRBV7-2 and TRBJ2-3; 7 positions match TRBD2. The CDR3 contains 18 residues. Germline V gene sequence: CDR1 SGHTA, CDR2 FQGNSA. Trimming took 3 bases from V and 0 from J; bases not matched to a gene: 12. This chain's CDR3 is CASSFIILAGSSTDTQYF. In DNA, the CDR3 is TGTGCCAGCAGCTTCATTATCTTAGCGGGCTCTAGCACAGATACGCAGTATTTT.